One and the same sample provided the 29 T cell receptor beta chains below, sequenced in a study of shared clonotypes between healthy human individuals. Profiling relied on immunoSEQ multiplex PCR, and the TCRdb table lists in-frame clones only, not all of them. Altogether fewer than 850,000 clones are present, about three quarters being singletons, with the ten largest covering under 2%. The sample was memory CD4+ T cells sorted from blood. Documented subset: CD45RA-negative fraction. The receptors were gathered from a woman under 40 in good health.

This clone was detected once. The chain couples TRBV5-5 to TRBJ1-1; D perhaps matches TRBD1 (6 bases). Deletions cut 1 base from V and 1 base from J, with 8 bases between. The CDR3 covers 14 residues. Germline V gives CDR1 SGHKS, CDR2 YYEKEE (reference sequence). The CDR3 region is CASSLTGWNTEAFF. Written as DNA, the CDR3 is TGTGCCAGCAGCTTGACAGGGTGGAACACTGAAGCTTTCTTT.

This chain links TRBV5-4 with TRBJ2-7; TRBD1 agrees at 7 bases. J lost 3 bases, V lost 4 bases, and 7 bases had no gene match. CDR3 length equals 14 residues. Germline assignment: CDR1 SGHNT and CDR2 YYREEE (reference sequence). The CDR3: CASSPLDRDYEQYF. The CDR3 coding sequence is TGTGCCAGCAGCCCCCTCGACAGGGACTACGAGCAGTACTTC.

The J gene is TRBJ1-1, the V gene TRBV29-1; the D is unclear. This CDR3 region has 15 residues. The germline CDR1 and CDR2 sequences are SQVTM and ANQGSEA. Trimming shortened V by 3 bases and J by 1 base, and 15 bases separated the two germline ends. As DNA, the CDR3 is TGCAGCGTTGAGGTCTCCGGGATCTCGAACACTGAAGCTTTCTTT. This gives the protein CSVEVSGISNTEAFF.

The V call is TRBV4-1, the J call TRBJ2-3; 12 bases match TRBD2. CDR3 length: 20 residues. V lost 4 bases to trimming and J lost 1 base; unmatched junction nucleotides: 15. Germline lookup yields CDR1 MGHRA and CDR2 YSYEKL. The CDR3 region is CASSLKPGTSGSPGTDTQYF. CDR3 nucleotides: TGCGCCAGCAGCCTCAAGCCCGGGACTAGCGGGTCGCCTGGCACAGATACGCAGTATTTT.

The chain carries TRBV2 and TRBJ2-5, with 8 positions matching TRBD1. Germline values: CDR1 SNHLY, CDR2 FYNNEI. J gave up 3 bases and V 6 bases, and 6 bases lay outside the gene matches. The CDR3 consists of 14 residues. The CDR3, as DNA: TGTGCCAGCAGGGCCGGGACAGGAAAAGAGACCCAGTACTTC. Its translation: CASRAGTGKETQYF.

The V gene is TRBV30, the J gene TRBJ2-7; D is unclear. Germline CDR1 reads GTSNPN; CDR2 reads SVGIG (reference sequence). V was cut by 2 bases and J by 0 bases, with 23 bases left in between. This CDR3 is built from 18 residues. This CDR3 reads CAWSTKVIPNFHSYEQYF. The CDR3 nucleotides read TGTGCCTGGAGTACCAAAGTAATACCGAACTTTCACTCCTACGAGCAGTACTTC.

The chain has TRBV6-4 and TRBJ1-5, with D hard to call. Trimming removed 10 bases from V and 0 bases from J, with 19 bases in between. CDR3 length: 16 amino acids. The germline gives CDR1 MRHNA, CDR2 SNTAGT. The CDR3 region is CATIGMGEYSNQPQHF. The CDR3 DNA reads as TGTGCCACCATCGGGATGGGAGAATATAGCAATCAGCCCCAGCATTTT.

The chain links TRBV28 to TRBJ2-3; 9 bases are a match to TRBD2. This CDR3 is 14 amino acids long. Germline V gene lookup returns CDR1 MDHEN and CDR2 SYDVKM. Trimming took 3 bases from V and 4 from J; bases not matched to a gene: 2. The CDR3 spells CASSLRGGADTQYF. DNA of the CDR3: TGTGCCAGCAGTTTGCGGGGGGGGGCAGATACGCAGTATTTT.

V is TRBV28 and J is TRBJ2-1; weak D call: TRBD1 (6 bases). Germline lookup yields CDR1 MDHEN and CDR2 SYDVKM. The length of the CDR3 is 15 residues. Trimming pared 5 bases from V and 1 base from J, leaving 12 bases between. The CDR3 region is CASSAPDSSYNEQFF. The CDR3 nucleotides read TGTGCCAGCAGTGCACCGGACAGTTCCTACAATGAGCAGTTCTTC.

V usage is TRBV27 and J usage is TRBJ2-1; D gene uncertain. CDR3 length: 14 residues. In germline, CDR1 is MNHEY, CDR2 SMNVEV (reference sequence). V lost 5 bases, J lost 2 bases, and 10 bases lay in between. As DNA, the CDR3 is TGTGCCAGCAGTCCACCTAGGGCCTACAATGAGCAGTTCTTC. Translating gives CASSPPRAYNEQFF.

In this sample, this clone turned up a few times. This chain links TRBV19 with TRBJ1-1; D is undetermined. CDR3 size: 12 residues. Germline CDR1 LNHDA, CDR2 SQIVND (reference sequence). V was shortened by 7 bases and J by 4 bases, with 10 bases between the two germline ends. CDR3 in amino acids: CASNGRTTEAFF. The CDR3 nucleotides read TGTGCCAGTAATGGACGGACCACTGAAGCTTTCTTT.

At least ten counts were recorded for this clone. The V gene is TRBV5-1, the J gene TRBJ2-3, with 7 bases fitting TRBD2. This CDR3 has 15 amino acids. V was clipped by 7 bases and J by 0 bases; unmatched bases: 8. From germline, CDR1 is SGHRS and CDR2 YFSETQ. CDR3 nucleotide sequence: TGCGCCAGCCGGGGGGAGGGCCGGAGCACAGATACGCAGTATTTT. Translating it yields CASRGEGRSTDTQYF.

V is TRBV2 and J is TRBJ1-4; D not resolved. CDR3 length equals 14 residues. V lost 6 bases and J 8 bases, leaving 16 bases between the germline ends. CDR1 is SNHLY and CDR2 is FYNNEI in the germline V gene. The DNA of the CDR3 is TGTGCCAGCAGAGAATTAACCAGAGGGGAAAAACTGTTTTTT. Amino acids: CASRELTRGEKLFF.

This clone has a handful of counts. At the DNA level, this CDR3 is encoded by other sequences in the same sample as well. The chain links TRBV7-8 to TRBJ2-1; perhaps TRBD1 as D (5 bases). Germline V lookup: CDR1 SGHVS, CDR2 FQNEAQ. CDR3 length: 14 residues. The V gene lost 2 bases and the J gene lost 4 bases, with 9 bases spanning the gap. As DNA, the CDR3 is TGTGCCAGCAGCTTAAGAGACAGTTACAATGAGCAGTTCTTC. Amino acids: CASSLRDSYNEQFF. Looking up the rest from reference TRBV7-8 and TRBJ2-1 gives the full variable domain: GAGVSQSPRYKVAKRGQDVALRCDPISGHVSLFWYQQALGQGPEFLTYFQNEAQLDKSGLPSDRFFAERPEGSVSTLKIQRTQQEDSAVYLCASSLRDSYNEQFFGPGTRLTVL.

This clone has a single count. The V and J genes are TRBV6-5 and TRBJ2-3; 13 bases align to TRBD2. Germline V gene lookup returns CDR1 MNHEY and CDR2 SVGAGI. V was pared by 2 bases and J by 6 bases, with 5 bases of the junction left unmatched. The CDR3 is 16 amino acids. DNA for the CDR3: TGTGCCAGCAGTTACCAAGGACTAGCGGGAGCGGATACGCAGTATTTT. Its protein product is CASSYQGLAGADTQYF.

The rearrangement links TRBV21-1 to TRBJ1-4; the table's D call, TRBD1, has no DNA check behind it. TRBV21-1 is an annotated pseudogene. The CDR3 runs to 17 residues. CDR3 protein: CASAQPGQGFSYEKLFF. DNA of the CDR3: TGTGCCAGCGCCCAACCGGGACAGGGGTTTTCGTATGAAAAACTGTTTTTT.

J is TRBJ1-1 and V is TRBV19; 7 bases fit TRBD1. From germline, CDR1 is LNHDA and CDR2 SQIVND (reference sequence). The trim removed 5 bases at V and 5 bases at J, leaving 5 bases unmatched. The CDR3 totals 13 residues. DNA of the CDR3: TGTGCCAGTAGTCACAGGGGAGAGACTGAAGCTTTCTTT. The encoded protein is CASSHRGETEAFF.

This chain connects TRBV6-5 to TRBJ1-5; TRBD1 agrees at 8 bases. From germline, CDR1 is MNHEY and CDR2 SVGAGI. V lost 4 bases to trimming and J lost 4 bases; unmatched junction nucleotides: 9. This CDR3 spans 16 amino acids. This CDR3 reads CASSSGTGGENQPQHF. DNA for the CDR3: TGTGCCAGCAGTTCCGGGACAGGCGGGGAAAATCAGCCCCAGCATTTT.

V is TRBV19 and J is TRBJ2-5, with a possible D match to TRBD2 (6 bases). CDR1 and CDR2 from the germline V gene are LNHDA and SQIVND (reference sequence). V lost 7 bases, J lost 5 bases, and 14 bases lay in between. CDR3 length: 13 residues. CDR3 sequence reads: CASTRGGLETQYF. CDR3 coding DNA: TGTGCCAGTACCCGGGGAGGTCTGGAGACCCAGTACTTC.

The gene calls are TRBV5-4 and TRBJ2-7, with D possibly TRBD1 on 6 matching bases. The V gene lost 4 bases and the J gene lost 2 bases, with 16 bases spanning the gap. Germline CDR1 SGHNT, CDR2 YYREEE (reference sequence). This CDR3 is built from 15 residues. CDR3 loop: CASSKPGTSTYEQYF. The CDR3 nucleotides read TGTGCCAGCAGCAAACCCGGGACATCTACCTACGAGCAGTACTTC.

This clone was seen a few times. The CDR3 here is CASSPGTSGTYEQYF. Written as DNA, the CDR3 is TGTGCCAGCAGCCCGGGGACTAGCGGAACCTACGAGCAGTACTTC. This chain joins TRBV5-4 and TRBJ2-5, with 11 nucleotides matching TRBD2. The DNA end lines up better with TRBJ2-7; the J call may be wrong. Germline CDR1 is SGHNT and CDR2 is YYREEE (reference sequence). The CDR3 spans 15 residues.

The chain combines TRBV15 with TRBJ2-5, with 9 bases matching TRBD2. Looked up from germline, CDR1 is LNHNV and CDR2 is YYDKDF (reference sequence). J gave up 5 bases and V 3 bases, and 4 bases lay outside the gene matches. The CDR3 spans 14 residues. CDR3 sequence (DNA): TGTGCCACCAGCAGGGGGACTAGCAAGGAGACCCAGTACTTC. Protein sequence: CATSRGTSKETQYF.

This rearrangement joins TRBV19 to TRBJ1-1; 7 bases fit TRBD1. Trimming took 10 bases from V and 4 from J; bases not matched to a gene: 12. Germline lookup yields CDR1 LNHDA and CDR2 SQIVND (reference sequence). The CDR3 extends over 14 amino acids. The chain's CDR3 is CATIPTGTFTEAFF. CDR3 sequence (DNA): TGTGCCACGATACCGACAGGGACGTTCACTGAAGCTTTCTTT.

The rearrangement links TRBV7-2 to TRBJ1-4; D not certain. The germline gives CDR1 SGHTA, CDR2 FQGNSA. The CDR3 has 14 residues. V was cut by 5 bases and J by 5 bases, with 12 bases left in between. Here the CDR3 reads CASSNPGENEKLFF. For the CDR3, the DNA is TGTGCCAGCAGCAACCCGGGAGAAAATGAAAAACTGTTTTTT.

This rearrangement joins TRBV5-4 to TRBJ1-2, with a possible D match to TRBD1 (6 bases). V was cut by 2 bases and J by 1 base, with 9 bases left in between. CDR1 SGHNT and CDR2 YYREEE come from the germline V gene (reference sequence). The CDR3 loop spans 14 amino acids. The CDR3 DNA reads TGTGCCAGCAGCTTCGGACAGCGTAACTATGGCTACACCTTC. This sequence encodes CASSFGQRNYGYTF.

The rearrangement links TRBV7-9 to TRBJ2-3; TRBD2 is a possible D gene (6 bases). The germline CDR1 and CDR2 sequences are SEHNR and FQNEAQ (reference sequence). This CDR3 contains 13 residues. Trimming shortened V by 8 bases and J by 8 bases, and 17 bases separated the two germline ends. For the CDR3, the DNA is TGTGCCAGCTCCATGGGGGGAGCGGGTACGCAGTATTTT. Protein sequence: CASSMGGAGTQYF.

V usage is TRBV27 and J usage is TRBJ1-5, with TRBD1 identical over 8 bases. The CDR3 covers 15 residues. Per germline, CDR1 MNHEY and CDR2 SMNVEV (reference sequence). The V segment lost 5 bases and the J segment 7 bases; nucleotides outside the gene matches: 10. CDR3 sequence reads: CASSRKTGEGQPQHF. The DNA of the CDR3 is TGTGCCAGCAGTCGGAAGACAGGGGAAGGCCAGCCCCAGCATTTT.

The CDR3 region is CASSRRLAGVEQYF. The CDR3, as DNA: TGTGCCAGCAGCCGTAGGCTAGCGGGAGTTGAGCAGTACTTC. The J gene is TRBJ2-7, the V gene TRBV5-6; 10 bases are shared with TRBD2. The CDR3 is 14 residues long. V lost 4 bases and J lost 7; bases outside the gene matches: 8. Germline loops: CDR1 SGHDT, CDR2 YYEEEE.

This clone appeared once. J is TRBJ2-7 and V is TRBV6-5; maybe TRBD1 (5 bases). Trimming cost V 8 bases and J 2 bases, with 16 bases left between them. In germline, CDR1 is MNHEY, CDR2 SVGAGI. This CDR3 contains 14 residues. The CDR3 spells CASFPLGRPYEQYF. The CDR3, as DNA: TGTGCCAGCTTCCCACTGGGGCGACCCTACGAGCAGTACTTC.